The 5 T cell receptor beta chains given below trace back to one sample, sequenced in a study of T cell clonality in common variable immunodeficiency. TCRdb's copy holds only in-frame clones and misses some; the assay was immunoSEQ multiplex PCR. The repertoire consists of about 52,000 clones, none detected only once. The sequencing sample was made of peripheral blood mononuclear cells. These receptors all come from a person aged 18-69 years in good health.

This clone occurred many times. The read halts 3 residues ahead of the CDR3 end, with the missing end drawn from the germline J gene. This chain joins TRBV5-1 and TRBJ2-1, with TRBD1 identical over 7 bases. The length of the CDR3 is 15 residues. J was trimmed by 4 bases and V by 4 bases; bases with no gene match: 8. CDR1 and CDR2 (germline): SGHRS, YFSETQ. The part of the CDR3 DNA that was read is TGCGCCAGCAGCGAGACAGGGTCTGGTTACAATGAG. Translating gives CASSETGSGYNE. The full CDR3 is CASSETGSGYNEQFF. Variable domain in full (rest from reference TRBV5-1 and TRBJ2-1): KAGVTQTPRYLIKTRGQQVTLSCSPISGHRSVSWYQQTPGQGLQFLFEYFSETQRNKGNFPGRFSGRQFSNSRSEMNVSTLELGDSALYLCASSETGSGYNEQFFGPGTRLTVL.

This clone was counted many times. From the germline J gene comes the end of the CDR3, since the read stops 3 residues before it. The V call is TRBV30, the J call TRBJ1-2; 7 nucleotides agree with TRBD1. CDR1 is GTSNPN, CDR2 SVGIG, per germline (reference sequence). CDR3 length equals 13 residues. V gave up 5 bases and J gave up 7 bases; unmatched junction bases: 10. The part of the CDR3 DNA that was read is TGTGCCTGGCCCGACAGGGCGAAGGCTGGC. Translated: CAWPDRAKAG. In full, the CDR3 is CAWPDRAKAGYTF. Combining the CDR3 with reference TRBV30 and TRBJ1-2 gives the whole variable domain SQTIHQWPATLVQPVGSPLSLECTVEGTSNPNLYWYRQAAGRGLQLLFYSVGIGQISSEVPQNLSASRPQDRQFILSSKKLLLSDSGFYLCAWPDRAKAGYTFGSGTRLTVV.

This clone was counted at least ten times. The sequence runs out 3 residues before the end of the CDR3; the remainder is reconstructed from the germline J gene. V usage is TRBV29-1 and J usage is TRBJ1-2; D might be TRBD1 (5 bases). Trimming pared 3 bases from V and 3 bases from J, leaving 8 bases between. Per germline, CDR1 SQVTM and CDR2 ANQGSEA. The length of the CDR3 is 12 residues. CDR3 DNA, as far as it was read: TGCAGCGTTGAGAGAGGGGACTATGGC. This sequence encodes CSVERGDYG. The CDR3 in its entirety is CSVERGDYGYTF. The whole variable domain, filled in from reference TRBV29-1 and TRBJ1-2, reads SAVISQKPSRDICQRGTSLTIQCQVDSQVTMMFWYRQQPGQSLTLIATANQGSEATYESGFVIDKFPISRPNLTFSTLTVSNMSPEDSSIYLCSVERGDYGYTFGSGTRLTVV.

Many counts were recorded for this clone. The sequence runs out 3 residues before the end of the CDR3; the remainder is reconstructed from the germline J gene. V and J are TRBV5-6 and TRBJ2-7; possible D gene TRBD1, 6 bases. Trimming removed 3 bases at V and 0 bases at J, with 13 bases between. The V gene's germline CDR1 is SGHDT and CDR2 YYEEEE. The CDR3 has 15 residues. CDR3 in amino acids: CASSWIDRSSYEQYF. Incomplete CDR3 DNA: TGTGCCAGCAGCTGGATCGACAGGAGCTCCTACGAG.

CDR3 region: CASSPSPALWANEKLFF. The covered CDR3 bases are TGTGCCAGTAGTCCCAGCCCGGCCCTCTGGGCTAATGAAAAG. The chain uses TRBV19 and TRBJ2-2; D is unresolved. The read ends 3 residues early relative to the CDR3; the germline J gene fills the gap. The CDR3 contains 17 residues. The germline CDR1 and CDR2 sequences are LNHDA and SQIVND (reference sequence).